The next 23 T cell receptor beta chains were all read from a single sample in a study of CD8+CD57+ T cells in acquired aplastic anemia (dated by TCRdb to about 2018). Flow cytometry had shown CD8+CD57+ cell expansion in the patients selected for sequencing. The sequencing machine was an Illumina HiSeq 2000. TCR beta VDJ combination and CDR3 sequence profiling used genomic DNA as the template. TCRdb reworked the public reads: Q25 trimming with fastp, MiXCR clone assembly, productive beta chains retained. CDR3 protein duplicates are merged, each entry listing the most common genes and DNA. The sample contains 200,000 or so distinct CDR3 sequences, roughly 53% of them found a single time. 15% to 20% of the sample rests with the top ten. Sequences were obtained from sorted CD4+, CD8+, or CD8+CD57+ T cells (not recorded which) from PBMCs. Receptors were obtained from a human donor with aplastic anemia.

This chain joins TRBV12-5 and TRBJ2-1; TRBD2 matches 7 bases. The V gene's germline CDR1 is LGHNT and CDR2 FRNRAP. With V trimmed by 11 bases and J by 1 base, 11 bases remained unmatched. CDR3 size: 15 residues. The DNA for the CDR3 is TGTGCTGGGCGGACGGGCGGGGGATCCTACAATGAGCAGTTCTTC. It translates to CAGRTGGGSYNEQFF.

This clonotype was observed many times. The chain links TRBV12-3 or TRBV12-4 to TRBJ1-4; 9 nucleotides match TRBD1. The J segment lost 7 bases and the V segment lost 5 bases, leaving 8 bases of the junction unmatched. This CDR3 is 15 amino acids long. This CDR3 is CASSRSGTGSEKLFF. DNA for the CDR3: TGTGCCAGCAGTCGGTCCGGGACAGGGTCTGAAAAACTGTTTTTT.

This clonotype was seen a few times. The rearrangement joins TRBV4-1 to TRBJ2-3; D might be TRBD1 or TRBD2, each matching 7 bases. Germline assignment: CDR1 MGHRA and CDR2 YSYEKL. CDR3 length equals 18 residues. V lost 0 bases and J 2 bases, leaving 18 bases between the germline ends. The CDR3 DNA is TGCGCCAGCAGCCAAGACCGGGGGCAGGGGGGGCTCACAGATACGCAGTATTTT. As protein: CASSQDRGQGGLTDTQYF.

This sequence joins TRBV7-9 and TRBJ2-7; D not resolved. Germline CDR1 reads SEHNR; CDR2 reads FQNEAQ (reference sequence). The CDR3 has 11 residues. Trimming left V 7 bases short and J 6 bases short, with 10 bases between. The CDR3 reads CASTETTEQYF. CDR3 sequence (DNA): TGTGCCAGCACAGAAACGACCGAGCAGTACTTC.

There are a few counts of this clonotype. V gene TRBV28 combines with J gene TRBJ1-4; D gene uncertain. Trimming stripped 6 bases from V and 4 bases from J, with 9 bases between. Germline-derived CDR1 and CDR2 are MDHEN and SYDVKM. This CDR3 has 13 residues. DNA for the CDR3: TGTGCCAGCAGGGGTGGCTTTAATGAAAAACTGTTTTTT. It yields the protein CASRGGFNEKLFF.

At least ten counts were recorded for this clonotype. The V and J genes are TRBV19 and TRBJ2-5; TRBD2 agrees at 14 bases. The V segment lost 1 base and the J segment 3 bases; nucleotides outside the gene matches: 4. CDR3 size: 17 residues. Germline CDR1 and CDR2: LNHDA and SQIVND (reference sequence). CDR3 sequence (DNA): TGTGCCAGTAGTATAGGACTAGCGGGGGGGCTTGAAGAGACCCAGTACTTC. It codes for CASSIGLAGGLEETQYF.

This clonotype has at least ten counts. CDR3 in amino acids: CAIKERQGGTEAFF. The CDR3 DNA follows: TGTGCCATCAAGGAACGACAGGGGGGCACTGAAGCTTTCTTT. The chain carries TRBV10-3 and TRBJ1-1; 9 nucleotides match TRBD1. The CDR3 length is 14 residues. The V segment lost 7 bases and the J segment 4 bases; nucleotides outside the gene matches: 7. The V gene's germline CDR1 is ENHRY and CDR2 SYGVKD.

The J gene is TRBJ2-5, the V gene TRBV19; unclear D gene. Germline assignment: CDR1 LNHDA and CDR2 SQIVND (reference sequence). Deletions cut 7 bases from V and 4 bases from J, with 10 bases between. CDR3 size: 12 residues. DNA for the CDR3: TGTGCCAGTATCGACACGGGAGAGACCCAGTACTTC. Translation: CASIDTGETQYF.

On this clonotype: A read error is possible here, since a much larger clone lies one base away. This chain joins TRBV6-6 and TRBJ2-5; D is unclear. CDR1 and CDR2 (germline): MNHNY, SVGAGI (reference sequence). The CDR3 spans 13 residues. DNA of the CDR3: TGTGCCAGCAGGCCCCCCTCGCAAGAGACCCGGTACTTC. Translating gives CASRPPSQETRYF.

As to this clonotype: A read error may explain this, as a much larger clone is one base away. The chain is built from TRBV11-2 and TRBJ2-1; D call uncertain. Germline CDR1 is SGHAT and CDR2 is FQNNGV. The CDR3 has 12 amino acids. V was pared by 0 bases and J by 13 bases, with 10 bases between. Here the CDR3 reads CASSLDRRNQFF. The CDR3, as DNA: TGTGCCAGCAGCTTAGACCGACGAAACCAGTTCTTC. Filled out from reference TRBV11-2 and TRBJ2-1, the complete variable domain reads EAGVAQSPRYKIIEKRQSVAFWCNPISGHATLYWYQQILGQGPKLLIQFQNNGVVDDSQLPKDRFSAERLKGVDSTLKIQPAKLEDSAVYLCASSLDRRNQFFGPGTRLTVL.

In its sample, this clonotype was seen a few times. This rearrangement joins TRBV20-1 to TRBJ1-5, with D maybe TRBD1 (6 bases). The CDR3 is made up of 13 amino acids. Germline loops: CDR1 DFQATT, CDR2 SNEGSKA (reference sequence). The V end lost 5 bases, the J end lost 5 bases, and 13 bases lay between the germline ends. The CDR3 is CSAAGTNDQPQHF. The CDR3 region has the DNA TGCAGTGCTGCCGGGACAAACGATCAGCCCCAGCATTTT.

The chain combines TRBV6-1 with TRBJ1-6, with 10 bases matching TRBD1. Germline values: CDR1 MNHNS, CDR2 SASEGT. This CDR3 has 14 amino acids. The trim removed 4 bases at V and 9 bases at J, leaving 3 bases unmatched. The CDR3 DNA reads as TGTGCCAGCAGTGTCGGACAGGGGGGTTCACCCCTCCACTTT. Its protein product is CASSVGQGGSPLHF.

V and J are TRBV7-2 and TRBJ2-2; 9 bases fit TRBD1. The CDR3 is made up of 14 amino acids. The V gene end was trimmed by 5 bases and the J gene end by 6 bases; junction bases not matched to a gene: 4. The germline gives CDR1 SGHTA, CDR2 FQGNSA. The CDR3 sequence is CASSRTGGPGELFF. CDR3 bases: TGTGCCAGCAGCAGAACAGGGGGCCCCGGGGAGCTGTTTTTT.

The chain recombines TRBV2 with TRBJ1-5; the match to TRBD1 covers 7 bases. CDR1 is SNHLY, CDR2 FYNNEI, per germline. J lost 2 bases, V lost 6 bases, and 7 bases had no gene match. The CDR3 totals 15 residues. The CDR3 protein is CASRQGTRGNQPQHF. In nucleotides, the CDR3 is TGTGCCAGCAGACAGGGGACTAGGGGCAATCAGCCCCAGCATTTT.

This clonotype was found many times. The V and J genes are TRBV7-3 and TRBJ2-1; maybe TRBD2 (5 bases). The germline V gene has CDR1 SGHTA and CDR2 FQGTGA. Trimming cost V 5 bases and J 5 bases, with 10 bases left between them. There are 13 residues in the CDR3. CDR3 coding DNA: TGTGCCAGCAGCCTAGGGAGAAACAATGAGCAGTTCTTC. Translating gives CASSLGRNNEQFF.

This clonotype was seen many times. The chain links TRBV6-1 to TRBJ2-5; the match to TRBD1 covers 11 bases. Germline CDR1 and CDR2: MNHNS and SASEGT. The CDR3 loop spans 16 amino acids. V lost 2 bases to trimming and J lost 4 bases; unmatched junction nucleotides: 6. CDR3 sequence reads: CASSEWRTGGPETQYF. The CDR3 DNA is TGTGCCAGCAGTGAATGGAGGACAGGGGGCCCAGAGACCCAGTACTTC.

In this sample, this clonotype turned up once. This may stem from a read error, because a much larger clone lies one nucleotide away. The rearrangement joins TRBV5-1 to TRBJ2-5, with 8 bases lining up with TRBD2. The J call may be in error: the DNA end matches TRBJ2-1 better. This CDR3 is 15 amino acids long. Germline V gene lookup returns CDR1 SGHRS and CDR2 YFSETQ. Written as DNA, the CDR3 is TGCGCCAGCAGCGCGGGGACTAGGGTAGGCGATGGGCAGTTCTTC. It encodes CASSAGTRVGDGQFF.

Points on this clonotype: A read error may explain this, as a much larger clone is one base away. This sequence joins TRBV7-6 and TRBJ1-1, with D possibly matching TRBD1 (6 bases). This CDR3 has 13 residues. The germline V gene has CDR1 SGHVS and CDR2 FNYEAQ. This CDR3 is CTSSLVGGWEAFF. CDR3 in DNA: TGTACCAGCAGCTTAGTCGGGGGCTGGGAAGCTTTCTTT.

DNA for the CDR3: TGCGCCAGCAGCCCCCTGGGGTACACCTTC. Residues: CASSPLGYTF. This rearrangement joins TRBV5-1 to TRBJ1-2; no definite D call. From germline, CDR1 is SGHRS and CDR2 YFSETQ. V was cut by 4 bases and J by 11 bases, with 9 bases left in between. The CDR3 has 10 amino acids. The full variable domain, its missing parts supplied by reference TRBV5-1 and TRBJ1-2, is KAGVTQTPRYLIKTRGQQVTLSCSPISGHRSVSWYQQTPGQGLQFLFEYFSETQRNKGNFPGRFSGRQFSNSRSEMNVSTLELGDSALYLCASSPLGYTFGSGTRLTVV.

With regard to this clonotype: A much larger clone is a single base away; this may be a read error. This CDR3 is CSAPINRGRETQCF. Written as DNA, the CDR3 is TGCAGTGCCCCTATCAACAGGGGAAGGGAGACCCAGTGCTTC. J is TRBJ2-5 and V is TRBV20-1; 7 positions agree with TRBD1. This CDR3 contains 14 residues. Germline V CDR1 and CDR2: DFQATT, SNEGSKA (reference sequence).

The chain is built from TRBV9 and TRBJ2-7, with TRBD2 as a possible D gene (5 bases). The CDR3 contains 12 residues. Per germline, CDR1 SGDLS and CDR2 YYNGEE. The germline V and J ends were trimmed by 5 bases and 0 bases, with 6 bases remaining between them. The CDR3 DNA reads TGTGCCAGCAGGGCGGGCTCCTACGAGCAGTACTTC. It translates to CASRAGSYEQYF. The full variable domain, rest sourced from reference TRBV9 and TRBJ2-7, is DSGVTQTPKHLITATGQRVTLRCSPRSGDLSVYWYQQSLDQGLQFLIQYYNGEERAKGNILERFSAQQFPDLHSELNLSSLELGDSALYFCASRAGSYEQYFGPGTRLTVT.

There are many counts of this clonotype. CDR3 coding DNA: TGTGCCAGTAGTATATCGAGGACGGTGACCTACGAGCAGTACTTC. This encodes CASSISRTVTYEQYF. J is TRBJ2-7 and V is TRBV19; D is unresolved. V lost 2 bases, J lost 2 bases, and 13 bases lay in between. Germline V lookup: CDR1 LNHDA, CDR2 SQIVND (reference sequence). CDR3 length: 15 amino acids.

Points on this clonotype: This may be a read error: a much more frequent sequence differs by one nucleotide. The J gene is TRBJ2-1, the V gene TRBV20-1, with 9 bases matching TRBD2. V lost 0 bases and J lost 3; bases outside the gene matches: 6. The CDR3 is 16 amino acids. Germline V CDR1 and CDR2: DFQATT, SNEGSKA (reference sequence). The CDR3 reads CSARDPLAGIYNEQFF. The CDR3 DNA sequence: TGCAGTGCTAGAGACCCCCTAGCGGGGATCTACAATGAGCAGTTCTTC.